The text below deals with one T cell receptor beta chain. With V trimmed by 5 bases and J by 3 bases, 10 bases remained unmatched. Germline V gene data show CDR1 as LGHNT and CDR2 as FRNRAP. The CDR3 runs to 16 residues. This specimen belongs to a study of shared T cell receptors in the human thymus. Sequencing used immunoSEQ multiplex PCR; TCRdb keeps in-frame clones, though not all of them. The data show about 660,000 clones, around 87% seen once. The same sample was also studied in work on human thymus T cells. According to that study: The thymus tissue came from resections taken during corrective heart surgery. Thymic repertoires of unrelated individuals were reported in related research to overlap highly.

The TCR comes from a boy less than two years old with a congenital heart defect. The rearrangement uses TRBV12-5 and TRBJ2-1; 7 nucleotides align to TRBD2. Sequenced material: thymocytes. The CDR3 sequence: CASGDRTSSFYNEQFF. The CDR3 nucleotides read TGTGCTAGTGGTGACCGGACTAGTAGCTTCTACAATGAGCAGTTCTTC.